The 16 T cell receptor beta chains below were found in one sample sequenced in a study of regulatory T cells in long-lasting Graves disease. Through Arm-PCR of CDR3 regions and iRepertoire HTBI primers, TCR beta libraries were built. TCRdb itself ran the multiplex PCR reads through MiXCR, one entry per CDR3 protein. The table lists 360,000 or so distinct CDR3 sequences, less than 30% of them singletons, with about 27% in the top ten. Time point here: persistent/refractory GD, antithyroid drugs over 5 years with positive TRAb. RNA extracted from PBMCs served as the sequencing template. Source: peripheral blood mononuclear cells (PBMCs), taken when the disease was refractory, from a patient treated with antithyroid drugs. All receptors come from a woman aged 40 to 49 with Graves disease.

The chain combines TRBV19 with TRBJ1-3; possibly TRBD1 for D (6 bases). Trimming took off 10 bases at V and 2 bases at J, with 15 bases between the two ends. Germline CDR1 LNHDA, CDR2 SQIVND (reference sequence). This CDR3 has 14 residues. The CDR3 region is CATAGAQAGNTIYF. CDR3 sequence (DNA): TGTGCCACCGCGGGGGCTCAGGCTGGAAACACCATATATTTT. Variable domain in full (rest from reference TRBV19 and TRBJ1-3): DGGITQSPKYLFRKEGQNVTLSCEQNLNHDAMYWYRQDPGQGLRLIYYSQIVNDFQKGDIAEGYSVSREKKESFPLTVTSAQKNPTAFYLCATAGAQAGNTIYFGEGSWLTVV.

The table lists this clonotype with many counts. The rearrangement links TRBV28 to TRBJ1-1; no definite D call. The germline CDR1 and CDR2 sequences are MDHEN and SYDVKM. Between the trimmed V and J ends, which lost 3 bases and 8 bases, there was a span of 13 bases. The CDR3 is 13 amino acids. CDR3 in DNA: TGTGCCAGCAGTTTTCCCGCCGCCCCCGAAGCTTTCTTT. Translated, it gives CASSFPAAPEAFF.

V and J are TRBV19 and TRBJ2-7; no firm D call. The CDR3 covers 15 residues. V lost 5 bases, J lost 1 base, and 15 bases lay in between. Germline loops: CDR1 LNHDA, CDR2 SQIVND (reference sequence). CDR3 DNA: TGTGCCAGTAGTCCGTCGCCCAGAGAGTCCTACGAGCAGTACTTC. It translates to CASSPSPRESYEQYF.

V and J are TRBV2 and TRBJ2-3; 12 bases are a match to TRBD2. V shed 5 bases, J shed 0 bases, and the junction held 9 bases outside the gene matches. Germline-derived CDR1 and CDR2 are SNHLY and FYNNEI. The length of the CDR3 is 18 residues. CDR3 DNA: TGTGCCAGCAGTACCGGACTAGCGGGGCAAACTAGCACAGATACGCAGTATTTT. It encodes CASSTGLAGQTSTDTQYF.

This chain connects TRBV18 to TRBJ1-5; TRBD1 is a possible D gene (6 bases). Germline V lookup: CDR1 KGHSH, CDR2 LQKENI. The CDR3 has 13 residues. The V end lost 2 bases, the J end lost 6 bases, and 8 bases lay between the germline ends. CDR3: CASSPTGFQPQHF. CDR3 nucleotide sequence: TGTGCCAGCTCACCAACAGGGTTTCAGCCCCAGCATTTT.

This clonotype was detected ten times or more. The rearrangement links TRBV12-3 or TRBV12-4 to TRBJ1-4; the D gene is possibly TRBD1 (6 bases). With 5 bases removed from V and 7 bases from J, the gap between germline ends came to 11 bases. This CDR3 comprises 13 residues. The DNA for the CDR3 is TGTGCCAGCAGTCAGACAGGAGGTGAAAAACTGTTTTTT. The encoded protein is CASSQTGGEKLFF.

This clonotype occurred a few times. This sequence joins TRBV5-4 and TRBJ2-7, with TRBD2 matching 10 bases. The CDR3 is made up of 14 amino acids. Germline CDR1 and CDR2: SGHNT and YYREEE (reference sequence). V dropped 4 bases and J dropped 3; count of bases not matched to a gene: 4. This chain's CDR3 is CASSRSGRYYEQYF. The CDR3 DNA sequence: TGTGCCAGCAGCCGTAGCGGGAGGTACTACGAGCAGTACTTC.

The chain combines TRBV5-1 with TRBJ1-2, with D perhaps matching TRBD1 (5 bases). The CDR3 has 14 amino acids. Trimming shortened V by 4 bases and J by 7 bases, and 17 bases separated the two germline ends. Germline assignment: CDR1 SGHRS and CDR2 YFSETQ. In nucleotides, the CDR3 is TGCGCCAGCAGCCCGAACTCAGGGATGTCTGGCTACACCTTC. Protein sequence: CASSPNSGMSGYTF.

This clonotype was picked up many times. The genes are TRBV20-1 and TRBJ2-5; tentatively, D is TRBD2 (6 bases). Trimming stripped 3 bases from V and 4 bases from J, with 15 bases between. The CDR3 consists of 14 residues. Germline CDR1 reads DFQATT; CDR2 reads SNEGSKA (reference sequence). The CDR3 sequence: CSARGGAGRETQYF. DNA for the CDR3: TGCAGTGCTAGGGGGGGAGCAGGGCGAGAGACCCAGTACTTC.

This clonotype was recorded at least ten times. V and J are TRBV12-3 or TRBV12-4 and TRBJ2-7; maybe TRBD1 (5 bases). The ends were cut back, 5 bases at V and 6 bases at J, with 20 bases in the middle. The CDR3 has 15 residues. CDR3 region: CASSHSPAGLSEQYF. CDR3 sequence (DNA): TGTGCCAGCAGTCATTCTCCCGCAGGGCTCAGCGAGCAGTACTTC.

This clonotype was found many times. This chain uses TRBV15 with TRBJ1-1; unclear D gene. Trimming pared 2 bases from V and 2 bases from J, leaving 6 bases between. Germline-derived CDR1 and CDR2 are LNHNV and YYDKDF (reference sequence). This CDR3 has 13 amino acids. CDR3 in DNA: TGTGCCACCAGCAGACGGCATAACACTGAAGCTTTCTTT. Translation: CATSRRHNTEAFF.

As for this clonotype: The junction differs from germline at one of its ends, possibly a read error. The chain uses TRBV7-7 and TRBJ2-3, with TRBD2 identical over 11 bases. This CDR3 has 16 amino acids. CDR1 SSHAT and CDR2 FNYEAQ come from the germline V gene (reference sequence). CDR3 loop: CASSRGGLAGGFTQYF. CDR3 DNA: TGTGCTAGCAGCCGGGGTGGGCTAGCGGGAGGTTTTACGCAGTATTTT.

This clonotype was recorded a few times. V usage is TRBV10-2 and J usage is TRBJ1-5; TRBD1 might be the D (5 bases). Trimming cost V 5 bases and J 3 bases, with 11 bases left between them. The CDR3 totals 14 residues. CDR1 and CDR2 from the germline V gene are WSHSY and SAAADI. In DNA, the CDR3 is TGCGCCAGCAGTTCCCAGGGATCCAATCAGCCCCAGCATTTT. Its translation is CASSSQGSNQPQHF.

This clonotype was detected only a few times. V is TRBV28 and J is TRBJ2-2; TRBD1 matches 7 bases. The V and J ends lost 4 bases and 2 bases, in that order; junction bases with no gene match: 4. The CDR3 covers 15 residues. CDR1 MDHEN and CDR2 SYDVKM come from the germline V gene. The CDR3: CASSSGQFNTGELFF. CDR3 coding DNA: TGTGCCAGCAGTTCGGGACAGTTTAACACCGGGGAGCTGTTTTTT.

The table lists this clonotype with many counts. V gene TRBV11-2 combines with J gene TRBJ2-5; TRBD2 matches 9 bases. V trimming: 4 bases; J trimming: 6 bases; junction bases outside the gene matches: 6. The germline CDR1 and CDR2 sequences are SGHAT and FQNNGV. The CDR3 length is 14 residues. For the CDR3, the DNA is TGTGCCAGCAGCTCCTTAGCGGGAGAACAGACCCAGTACTTC. This encodes CASSSLAGEQTQYF.

J is TRBJ2-7 and V is TRBV4-1, with D possibly matching TRBD2 (5 bases). V was clipped by 2 bases and J by 4 bases, with 12 bases between them. This CDR3 is built from 14 residues. The germline gives CDR1 MGHRA, CDR2 YSYEKL. CDR3: CASSQLGGIYEQYF. DNA of the CDR3: TGCGCCAGCAGCCAATTAGGAGGAATTTACGAGCAGTACTTC.